A few counts support the clone carrying this T cell receptor beta chain. What it recognizes is unknown. The sample originates from a study of cytomegalovirus exposure and HLA in healthy donors. Study-level results: Listed as cytomegalovirus-associated were roughly 180 TCR beta chains. TCR beta sequences reportedly predicted most subjects' HLA-A and HLA-B alleles accurately. Previously analyzed data showed that most TCR beta V segments were productive at a frequency of about 87% or about 30%.

It was with 60 Vbeta and 13 Jbeta primers that the PCR ran. Produced via immunoSEQ multiplex PCR; TCRdb's table is partial and in-frame only. This sample has approximately 94,000 clones, with 76% found just once. The CDR3 runs 11 residues. The V and J ends lost 8 bases and 6 bases respectively, with 7 bases between them. The V gene's germline CDR1 is MNHEY and CDR2 SVGAGI. The sequencing input was PBMCs. The V gene is TRBV6-5, the J gene TRBJ2-2, with unresolved D. The sequence came from a man aged 25-40 years in good health and CMV-seropositive. CDR3 sequence (DNA): TGTGCCAGCCGGGTGGCCGGGGAGCTGTTTTTT. It translates to CASRVAGELFF.